A single sample is the source of the 8 T cell receptor beta chains below, sequenced in a study of blood T cell repertoires in COVID-19. Here immunoSEQ multiplex PCR was the method, and the copy in TCRdb shows in-frame clones only, minus some. The data contain tens of thousands of clones, around 77% of them singletons. The source material was peripheral blood. All receptors derive from a man older than 75 with active or convalescent COVID-19.

In this sample, this clone turned up once. The chain has TRBV7-9 and TRBJ2-4, with 8 bases lining up with TRBD1. The CDR3 consists of 16 residues. Germline CDR1 reads SEHNR; CDR2 reads FQNEAQ (reference sequence). J gave up 6 bases and V 4 bases, and 11 bases lay outside the gene matches. The CDR3, as DNA: TGTGCCAGCAGCTCAGACCCGGGACAGGCGAGAAACATTCAGTACTTC. Amino acid sequence: CASSSDPGQARNIQYF.

The sample holds one count of this clone. The chain has TRBV11-3 and TRBJ2-7, with 8 bases identical to TRBD1. The CDR3 spans 15 residues. The junction had 7 bases not matched to a gene; V was cut back by 6 bases and J by 0 bases. Germline values: CDR1 SGHNT, CDR2 YENEEA. CDR3 residues: CASRADRDLSYEQYF. The CDR3 region has the DNA TGTGCCAGCAGAGCGGACAGGGACCTCTCCTACGAGCAGTACTTC.

The chain couples TRBV5-4 to TRBJ2-5; D is unclear. Germline assignment: CDR1 SGHNT and CDR2 YYREEE (reference sequence). The CDR3 is made up of 13 amino acids. The V and J ends lost 0 bases and 4 bases respectively, with 7 bases between them. Here the CDR3 DNA reads TGTGCCAGCAGCTTGGCCGGCGGAGAGACCCAGTACTTC. Protein: CASSLAGGETQYF. Filled out from reference TRBV5-4 and TRBJ2-5, the complete variable domain reads ETGVTQSPTHLIKTRGQQVTLRCSSQSGHNTVSWYQQALGQGPQFIFQYYREEENGRGNFPPRFSGLQFPNYSSELNVNALELDDSALYLCASSLAGGETQYFGPGTRLLVL.

This clone showed up just once. The chain links TRBV19 to TRBJ1-4; 8 bases match TRBD1. J was trimmed by 5 bases and V by 3 bases; bases with no gene match: 8. The CDR3 has 16 amino acids. Germline V CDR1 and CDR2: LNHDA, SQIVND (reference sequence). In DNA, the CDR3 is TGTGCCAGTAGTATGGACCCAGGGGGCCCCAATGAAAAACTGTTTTTT. This codes for CASSMDPGGPNEKLFF.

The chain links TRBV7-8 to TRBJ1-6, with D possibly matching TRBD1 (5 bases). Trimming took off 4 bases at V and 10 bases at J, with 17 bases between the two ends. The CDR3 extends over 15 amino acids. Germline V gives CDR1 SGHVS, CDR2 FQNEAQ. The CDR3 nucleotides read TGTGCCAGCAGCTCGGCGGGGGGTATCGGGTCACCCCTCCACTTT. Translated: CASSSAGGIGSPLHF.

This chain links TRBV5-5 with TRBJ1-2; 10 bases are a match to TRBD1. The trim removed 1 base at V and 4 bases at J, leaving 4 bases unmatched. CDR3 size: 15 residues. Looked up from germline, CDR1 is SGHKS and CDR2 is YYEKEE (reference sequence). CDR3 region: CASSLRGQGFYGYTF. The DNA of the CDR3 is TGTGCCAGCAGCTTGCGGGGACAGGGGTTCTATGGCTACACCTTC.

The rearrangement joins TRBV20-1 to TRBJ2-1, with TRBD1 as a possible D gene (6 bases). There are 10 residues in the CDR3. V lost 5 bases and J 8 bases, leaving 7 bases between the germline ends. Germline V gene sequence: CDR1 DFQATT, CDR2 SNEGSKA (reference sequence). The CDR3 nucleotides read TGCAGTGCTCGACAGGATGAGCAGTTCTTC. Amino acids: CSARQDEQFF.

The rearrangement joins TRBV28 to TRBJ2-1; the match to TRBD2 covers 13 bases. After removal of 3 bases from V and 4 bases from J, the junction contained 3 bases not matched to a gene. The CDR3 is 16 amino acids. Germline loops: CDR1 MDHEN, CDR2 SYDVKM. The CDR3 sequence: CASSFRLAGGYNEQFF. The CDR3 coding sequence is TGTGCCAGCAGTTTCCGACTAGCGGGAGGTTACAATGAGCAGTTCTTC.